This T cell receptor beta chain was recovered during a study of CD8 T cells in Susac syndrome. Study-level points and caveats: There was no clonal expansion in the CD4+ T cell repertoires of Susac syndrome.

Germline lookup yields CDR1 DFQATT and CDR2 SNEGSKA (reference sequence). V was clipped by 6 bases and J by 7 bases; unmatched bases: 8. The CDR3 sequence is 15 residues long. Random hexamers were used to reverse transcribe an amount of roughly 0.45 to 1 ug RNA. TCRdb redid the calling of the immunoSEQ multiplex PCR reads with MiXCR, one entry per CDR3 protein. The profile shows about 150,000 distinct CDR3 sequences, under 97% of them singletons. As regards this clonotype: Antigen: not known.

V usage is TRBV20-1 and J usage is TRBJ2-1; 14 nucleotides agree with TRBD2. The sequencing sample was made of CD4+ T cells from PBMCs. The receptor was derived from a human donor with Susac syndrome. This chain's CDR3 is CSALRLAGGPNEQFF. In DNA, the CDR3 is TGCAGTGCGCTCCGACTAGCGGGAGGGCCTAATGAGCAGTTCTTC.